This T cell receptor (beta chain) was retrieved from a study of blood T cell repertoires in COVID-19. Study context: T cells, B-cell-depleted T cells, or PBMCs supplied cDNA or gDNA.

Generated by immunoSEQ multiplex PCR, the TCRdb table keeps only in-frame clones and is missing some. The table lists 250,000 to 300,000 clones, roughly 88% of them singletons. V was pared by 3 bases and J by 3 bases, with 4 bases of the junction left unmatched. The CDR3 covers 14 residues. CDR1 and CDR2 (germline): LNHDA, SQIVND (reference sequence). This clone showed up just a few times. The genes are TRBV19 and TRBJ1-2; the match to TRBD1 covers 7 bases. This TCR came from a woman aged 30 to 39 who had recovered from COVID-19. The sequenced sample was PBMCs or T cells enriched from blood (not recorded which). CDR3 sequence reads: CASSIAQGDYGYTF. DNA for the CDR3: TGTGCCAGTAGTATCGCCCAGGGGGACTATGGCTACACCTTC.